This T cell receptor (beta chain) was captured by sequencing in a study of response to subunit inactivated influenza vaccine. This clonotype appeared a few times. Its antigen is unknown. Study-wide results and caveats: Each seasonal flu vaccination may recruit only limited new T cells, authors suggested.

One entry per CDR3 protein results from TCRdb running MiXCR on the RT-PCR reads. The repertoire has around 520,000 distinct CDR3 sequences, roughly 23% of them found once; the top ten carry around 2%. V was trimmed by 3 bases and J by 0 bases, leaving 6 bases between them. The CDR3 is 14 amino acids. CDR1 and CDR2 from the germline V gene are SQVTM and ANQGSEA. The V and J genes are TRBV29-1 and TRBJ2-6; tentatively, D is TRBD1 or TRBD2 (5 bases each). This specimen consisted of CD4+ T cells sorted from PBMCs, obtained 4 to 6 days after vaccination. This sequence originates from a man aged 50 to 59 who received an inactivated influenza vaccine. The CDR3 DNA sequence: TGCAGCGTTGAGAGGGGCTCTGGGGCCAACGTCCTGACTTTC. As protein: CSVERGSGANVLTF.